The T cell receptor (beta chain) under discussion was sequenced for a study of blood T cell repertoires in COVID-19. Overall study context: Sample material is recorded as cDNA or gDNA derived from T cells, B-cell-depleted T cells, or PBMCs.

The germline V gene has CDR1 SGHKS and CDR2 YYEKEE (reference sequence). V shed 5 bases, J shed 5 bases, and the junction held 7 bases outside the gene matches. The CDR3 totals 14 residues. Sequencing was performed with immunoSEQ multiplex PCR; in TCRdb, only in-frame clones are kept and a portion is missing. The table shows some 200,000 clones, with about 81% occurring only once. Seattle-derived patients entered the study during active infection and were followed longitudinally. The V gene is TRBV5-5, the J gene TRBJ1-1, with 9 bases identical to TRBD1. This TCR was sampled from an older woman with COVID-19, enrolled during active disease. The sample taken for sequencing was peripheral blood. The CDR3 coding sequence is TGTGCCAGCAGGCCAAGACAGGGGGAAACTGAAGCTTTCTTT. Translation gives CASRPRQGETEAFF.